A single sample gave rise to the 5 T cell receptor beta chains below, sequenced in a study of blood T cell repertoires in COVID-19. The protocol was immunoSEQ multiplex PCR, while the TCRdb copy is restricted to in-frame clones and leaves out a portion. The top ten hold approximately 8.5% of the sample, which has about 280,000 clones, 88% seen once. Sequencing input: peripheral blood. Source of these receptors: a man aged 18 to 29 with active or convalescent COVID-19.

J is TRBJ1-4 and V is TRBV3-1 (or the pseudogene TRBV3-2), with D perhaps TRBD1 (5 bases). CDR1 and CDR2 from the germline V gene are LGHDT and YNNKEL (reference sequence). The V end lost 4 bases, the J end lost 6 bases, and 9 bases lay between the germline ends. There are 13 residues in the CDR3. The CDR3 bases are TGTGCCAGCAGCCGAGCAGGGTATGAAAAACTGTTTTTT. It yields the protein CASSRAGYEKLFF.

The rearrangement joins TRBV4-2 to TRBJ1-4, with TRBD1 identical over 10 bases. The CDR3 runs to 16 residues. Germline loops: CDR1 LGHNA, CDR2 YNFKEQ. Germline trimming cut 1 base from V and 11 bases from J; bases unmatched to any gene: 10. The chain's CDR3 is CASSQGGGTGVEKLFF. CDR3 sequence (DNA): TGTGCCAGCAGCCAAGGAGGCGGGACAGGGGTAGAGAAACTGTTTTTT.

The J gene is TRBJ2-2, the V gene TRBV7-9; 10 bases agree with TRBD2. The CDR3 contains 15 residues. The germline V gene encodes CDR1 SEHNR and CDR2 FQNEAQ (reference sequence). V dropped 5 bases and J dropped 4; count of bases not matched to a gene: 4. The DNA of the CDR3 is TGTGCCAGCAGCCCACTAGCGGGGTTCACCGGGGAGCTGTTTTTT. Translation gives CASSPLAGFTGELFF.

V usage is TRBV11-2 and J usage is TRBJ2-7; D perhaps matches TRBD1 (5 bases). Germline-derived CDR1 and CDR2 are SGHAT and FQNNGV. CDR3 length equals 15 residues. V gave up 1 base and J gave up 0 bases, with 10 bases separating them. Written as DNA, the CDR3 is TGTGCCAGCAGCTTAGGTTCCGACAGCTCCTACGAGCAGTACTTC. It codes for CASSLGSDSSYEQYF.

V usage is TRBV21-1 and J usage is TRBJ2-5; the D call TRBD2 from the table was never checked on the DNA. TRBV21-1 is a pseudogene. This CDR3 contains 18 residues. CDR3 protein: CASSKEGSPGGDQETQYF. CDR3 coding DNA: TGTGCCAGCAGCAAAGAGGGGTCCCCCGGAGGGGACCAAGAGACCCAGTACTTC.